This TCR beta chain derives from a study of blood T cell repertoires in COVID-19. As for the study in general: Samples of COVID-19 (acute and convalescent) were obtained from the United States, Italy and Spain. T cells, B-cell-depleted T cells, or PBMCs provided the cDNA or gDNA that served as material.

Clones were sequenced by immunoSEQ multiplex PCR, and TCRdb holds only the in-frame ones, with some missing. The profile shows a few hundred thousand clones, more than 75% of them singletons. A single count supports this clone. Trimming shortened V by 4 bases and J by 0 bases, and 12 bases separated the two germline ends. CDR1 is SGHTA and CDR2 is FQGNSA in the germline V gene. The CDR3 spans 15 residues. The chain has TRBV7-2 and TRBJ1-1, with D perhaps matching TRBD1 (5 bases). The receptor was isolated from a woman in her forties or fifties who had recovered from COVID-19. Sequencing was performed on peripheral blood. The CDR3: CASSSARDLNTEAFF. As DNA, the CDR3 is TGTGCCAGCAGCTCTGCCAGGGATCTGAACACTGAAGCTTTCTTT. Complete variable domain (other parts from reference TRBV7-2 and TRBJ1-1): GAGVSQSPSNKVTEKGKDVELRCDPISGHTALYWYRQSLGQGLEFLIYFQGNSAPDKSGLPSDRFSAERTGGSVSTLTIQRTQQEDSAVYLCASSSARDLNTEAFFGQGTRLTVV.